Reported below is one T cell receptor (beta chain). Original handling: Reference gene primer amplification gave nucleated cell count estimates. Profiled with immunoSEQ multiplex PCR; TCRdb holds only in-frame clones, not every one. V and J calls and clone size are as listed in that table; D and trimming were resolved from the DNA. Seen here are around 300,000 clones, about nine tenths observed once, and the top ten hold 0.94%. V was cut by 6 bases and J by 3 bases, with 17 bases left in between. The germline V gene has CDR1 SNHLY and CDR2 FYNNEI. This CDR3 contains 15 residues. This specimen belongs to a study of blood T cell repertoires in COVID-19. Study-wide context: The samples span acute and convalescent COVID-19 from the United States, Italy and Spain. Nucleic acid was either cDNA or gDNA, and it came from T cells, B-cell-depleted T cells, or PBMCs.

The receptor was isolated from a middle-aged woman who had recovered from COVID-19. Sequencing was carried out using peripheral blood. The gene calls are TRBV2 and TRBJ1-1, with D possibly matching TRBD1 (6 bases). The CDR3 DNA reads TGTGCCAGCAGGGGTCAAACAGGGTTGGACACTGAAGCTTTCTTT. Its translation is CASRGQTGLDTEAFF.